Listed here are 20 T cell receptor beta chains from one sample, sequenced in a study of blood T cell repertoires in COVID-19. Assay: immunoSEQ multiplex PCR; the TCRdb copy retains only in-frame clones and omits some. Here the sample spans about 94,000 clones, 80% being singletons. The sample comprised peripheral blood. These receptors all come from a human donor in a cohort sampled during active COVID-19.

V is TRBV10-3 and J is TRBJ2-7; TRBD1 aligns across 8 bases. CDR1 ENHRY and CDR2 SYGVKD come from the germline V gene. V lost 4 bases and J lost 4; bases outside the gene matches: 9. The CDR3 is made up of 15 amino acids. CDR3 bases: TGTGCCATCAGTGCGATGGGGCAGGGGGCTTACGAGCAGTACTTC. Protein sequence: CAISAMGQGAYEQYF.

The V gene is TRBV5-6, the J gene TRBJ2-6; D gene uncertain. Trimming cost V 6 bases and J 1 base, with 5 bases left between them. This CDR3 has 13 residues. Germline CDR1 and CDR2: SGHDT and YYEEEE. CDR3 residues: CASTRSGANVLTF. CDR3 sequence (DNA): TGTGCCAGCACGCGATCTGGGGCCAACGTCCTGACTTTC.

The chain uses TRBV5-1 and TRBJ2-7; D may be TRBD1 (5 bases). Per germline, CDR1 SGHRS and CDR2 YFSETQ. V lost 0 bases and J lost 2, with 9 bases in between. This CDR3 has 14 amino acids. The CDR3 bases are TGCGCCAGCAGCTTGGAGGGGCAGACCTACGAGCAGTACTTC. As protein: CASSLEGQTYEQYF. Based on the CDR3 plus reference TRBV5-1 and TRBJ2-7, the full variable domain is KAGVTQTPRYLIKTRGQQVTLSCSPISGHRSVSWYQQTPGQGLQFLFEYFSETQRNKGNFPGRFSGRQFSNSRSEMNVSTLELGDSALYLCASSLEGQTYEQYFGPGTRLTVT.

This clone was observed a few times. This chain uses TRBV5-1 with TRBJ1-2; 7 nucleotides align to TRBD1. The germline CDR1 and CDR2 sequences are SGHRS and YFSETQ. CDR3 length equals 14 residues. With 2 bases clipped from V and 4 bases from J, the junction kept 5 bases outside the gene matches. CDR3 coding DNA: TGCGCCAGCAGCTTTGGGGACAGCCTCTATGGCTACACCTTC. This gives the protein CASSFGDSLYGYTF.

The V call is TRBV12-5, the J call TRBJ2-7; TRBD2 matches at 7 bases. With V trimmed by 4 bases and J by 4 bases, 7 bases remained unmatched. The CDR3 contains 14 residues. Germline V gene sequence: CDR1 LGHNT, CDR2 FRNRAP. The CDR3 here is CASGCGEGTYEQYF. CDR3 nucleotides: TGTGCTAGTGGTTGTGGGGAGGGGACTTACGAGCAGTACTTC.

The chain carries TRBV10-3 and TRBJ2-3; D is uncertain. The germline V gene has CDR1 ENHRY and CDR2 SYGVKD. CDR3 length: 13 amino acids. Trimming took off 6 bases at V and 2 bases at J, with 9 bases between the two ends. The CDR3 coding sequence is TGTGCCATCAGGGTCCAGGCCACAGATACGCAGTATTTT. Residues: CAIRVQATDTQYF.

The chain's CDR3 is CAWIQEPFGGRYNEQFF. CDR3 nucleotides: TGTGCCTGGATCCAGGAACCGTTCGGGGGACGGTACAATGAGCAGTTCTTC. The gene calls are TRBV30 and TRBJ2-1; the D gene is possibly TRBD2 (6 bases). Between the trimmed V and J ends, which lost 4 bases and 4 bases, there was a span of 23 bases. The CDR3 contains 17 residues. Per the germline V gene, CDR1 is GTSNPN and CDR2 is SVGIG (reference sequence).

The rearrangement uses TRBV28 and TRBJ2-2; 12 bases match TRBD2. After removal of 3 bases from V and 7 bases from J, the junction contained 12 bases not matched to a gene. Germline V gene sequence: CDR1 MDHEN, CDR2 SYDVKM. CDR3 length: 18 residues. The DNA of the CDR3 is TGTGCCAGCAGTTTGGTGACCTGGACTAGCGGGAAGGGCGGGGAGCTGTTTTTT. Its protein product is CASSLVTWTSGKGGELFF.

The rearrangement joins TRBV19 to TRBJ1-5; 9 nucleotides agree with TRBD1. Unmatched junction bases numbered 14, after V lost 4 bases and J lost 4 bases. The CDR3 totals 18 residues. Germline CDR1 is LNHDA and CDR2 is SQIVND (reference sequence). The CDR3 here is CASSTHPPADRGNQPQHF. CDR3 bases: TGTGCCAGTAGTACGCACCCCCCTGCGGACAGGGGAAATCAGCCCCAGCATTTT.

This clone was detected only once. The V call is TRBV9, the J call TRBJ2-3; TRBD1 is a possible D gene (6 bases). Germline CDR1 is SGDLS and CDR2 is YYNGEE. V was shortened by 8 bases and J by 6 bases, with 19 bases between the two germline ends. This CDR3 is 14 amino acids long. CDR3 amino acids: CASGGQGRSDTQYF. The DNA for the CDR3 is TGTGCCAGTGGCGGTCAGGGGAGATCGGATACGCAGTATTTT.

The rearrangement links TRBV28 to TRBJ1-2; 9 nucleotides align to TRBD1. This CDR3 has 14 residues. Losses at the gene ends were 3 bases for V and 4 bases for J; bases not matched to a gene: 3. CDR1 MDHEN and CDR2 SYDVKM come from the germline V gene. The CDR3 DNA reads TGTGCCAGCAGTTTCTCGGGACAGGGCTATGGCTACACCTTC. Encoded protein: CASSFSGQGYGYTF.

The table lists this clone with a count of one. V and J are TRBV15 and TRBJ1-5, with 7 bases lining up with TRBD1. This CDR3 has 15 residues. Per germline, CDR1 LNHNV and CDR2 YYDKDF (reference sequence). Trimming cost V 2 bases and J 6 bases; bases outside gene matches: 7. The CDR3 DNA is TGTGCCACCAGCAGAAGAGACAGGGCGGCTCAGCCCCAGCATTTT. Protein sequence: CATSRRDRAAQPQHF.

This rearrangement joins TRBV7-2 to TRBJ1-4; no clear D gene. Germline CDR1 reads SGHTA; CDR2 reads FQGNSA. V dropped 3 bases and J dropped 3 bases, with 8 bases sitting between them. CDR3 size: 14 residues. The DNA for the CDR3 is TGTGCCAGCAGCTTTTCAGTGGCTAATGAAAAACTGTTTTTT. As protein: CASSFSVANEKLFF.

The V gene is TRBV27, the J gene TRBJ2-7, with 10 bases fitting TRBD1. The CDR3 is 14 residues long. Germline CDR1 reads MNHEY; CDR2 reads SMNVEV (reference sequence). V dropped 8 bases and J dropped 6; count of bases not matched to a gene: 10. The CDR3 region is CASGRDRGFGEQYF. The CDR3 nucleotides are TGTGCCAGCGGACGGGACAGGGGATTTGGCGAGCAGTACTTC.

The chain employs TRBV5-6 and TRBJ2-7; 8 bases fit TRBD2. Germline CDR1 and CDR2: SGHDT and YYEEEE. This CDR3 is built from 15 residues. Germline trimming cut 4 bases from V and 4 bases from J; bases unmatched to any gene: 10. Here the CDR3 DNA reads TGTGCCAGCAGCACCTGGGGTAGCGGGGCATACGAGCAGTACTTC. This gives the protein CASSTWGSGAYEQYF.

The table lists this clone with a few counts. The chain uses TRBV4-1 and TRBJ2-7; 7 bases align to TRBD1. The CDR3 sequence is 17 residues long. The germline gives CDR1 MGHRA, CDR2 YSYEKL. Unmatched junction bases numbered 10, after V lost 0 bases and J lost 2 bases. As DNA, the CDR3 is TGCGCCAGCAGCCAAGATCTGAGGACAGGTTGGACCTACGAGCAGTACTTC. Translated: CASSQDLRTGWTYEQYF.

The chain recombines TRBV19 with TRBJ2-1; 13 bases match TRBD2. J lost 4 bases, V lost 4 bases, and 7 bases had no gene match. There are 17 residues in the CDR3. CDR1 and CDR2 (germline): LNHDA, SQIVND (reference sequence). CDR3 DNA: TGTGCCAGTAGTAAGGGCGGGACTAGCGGGATTTACAATGAGCAGTTCTTC. Residues: CASSKGGTSGIYNEQFF.

The V and J genes are TRBV19 and TRBJ1-1; perhaps TRBD1 as D (5 bases). The CDR3 has 14 residues. The germline V gene encodes CDR1 LNHDA and CDR2 SQIVND (reference sequence). V was trimmed by 3 bases and J by 6 bases, leaving 14 bases between them. CDR3 coding DNA: TGTGCCAGTAGTATCGGCTTCGGGGGGTCTGAAGCTTTCTTT. Translation gives CASSIGFGGSEAFF.

The chain joins TRBV5-1 to TRBJ2-1, with D maybe TRBD2 (6 bases). The V end was cut by 4 bases, the J end by 2 bases, with 19 bases between. Germline assignment: CDR1 SGHRS and CDR2 YFSETQ. The CDR3 has 17 residues. In nucleotides, the CDR3 is TGCGCCAGCAGCGCCCGAATTAGGGAGGTCACCTACAATGAGCAGTTCTTC. Translating it yields CASSARIREVTYNEQFF. Looking up the rest from reference TRBV5-1 and TRBJ2-1 gives the full variable domain: KAGVTQTPRYLIKTRGQQVTLSCSPISGHRSVSWYQQTPGQGLQFLFEYFSETQRNKGNFPGRFSGRQFSNSRSEMNVSTLELGDSALYLCASSARIREVTYNEQFFGPGTRLTVL.

The chain combines TRBV12-3 or TRBV12-4 with TRBJ1-2; TRBD1 agrees at 9 bases. This CDR3 has 13 amino acids. The J segment lost 3 bases and the V segment lost 8 bases, leaving 4 bases of the junction unmatched. The CDR3 protein is CASGQGSDYGYTF. The CDR3 DNA is TGTGCCAGCGGACAGGGGTCGGACTATGGCTACACCTTC.